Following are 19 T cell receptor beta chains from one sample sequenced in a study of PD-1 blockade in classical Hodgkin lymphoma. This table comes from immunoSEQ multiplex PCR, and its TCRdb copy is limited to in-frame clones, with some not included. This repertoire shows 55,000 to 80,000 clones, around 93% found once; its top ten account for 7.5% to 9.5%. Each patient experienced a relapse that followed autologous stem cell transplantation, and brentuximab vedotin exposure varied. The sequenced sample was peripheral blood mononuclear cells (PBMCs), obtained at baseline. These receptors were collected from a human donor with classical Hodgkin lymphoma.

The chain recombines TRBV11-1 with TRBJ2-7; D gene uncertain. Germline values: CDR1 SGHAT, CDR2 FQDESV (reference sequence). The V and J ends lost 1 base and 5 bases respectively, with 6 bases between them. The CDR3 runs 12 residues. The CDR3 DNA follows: TGTGCCAGCAGCTTAGATGGGGACGAGCAGTACTTC. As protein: CASSLDGDEQYF.

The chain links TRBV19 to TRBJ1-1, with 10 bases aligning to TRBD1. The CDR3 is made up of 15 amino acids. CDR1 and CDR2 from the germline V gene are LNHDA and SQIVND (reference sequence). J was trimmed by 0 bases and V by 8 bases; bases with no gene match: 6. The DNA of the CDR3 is TGTGCCAGTGTCAGGACAGGGGGAATGAACACTGAAGCTTTCTTT. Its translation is CASVRTGGMNTEAFF.

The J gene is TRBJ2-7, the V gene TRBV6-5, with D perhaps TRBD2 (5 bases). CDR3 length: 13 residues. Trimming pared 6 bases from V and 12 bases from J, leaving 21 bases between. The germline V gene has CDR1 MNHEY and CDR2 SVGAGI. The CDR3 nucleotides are TGTGCCAGCAGCCCCCGAGAGGGCCAGGTTCGGTACTTC. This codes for CASSPREGQVRYF.

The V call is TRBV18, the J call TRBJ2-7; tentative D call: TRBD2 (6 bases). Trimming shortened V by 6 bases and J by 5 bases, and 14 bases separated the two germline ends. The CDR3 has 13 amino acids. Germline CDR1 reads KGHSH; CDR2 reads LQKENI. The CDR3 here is CASSTGGGDEQYF. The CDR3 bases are TGTGCCAGCTCCACGGGCGGAGGGGACGAGCAGTACTTC.

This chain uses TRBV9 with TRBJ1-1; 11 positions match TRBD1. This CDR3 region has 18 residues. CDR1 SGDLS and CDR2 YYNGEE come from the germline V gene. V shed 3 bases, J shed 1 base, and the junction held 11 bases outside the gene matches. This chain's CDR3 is CASSAGQGATRWNTEAFF. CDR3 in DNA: TGTGCCAGCAGCGCAGGACAGGGGGCAACCCGATGGAACACTGAAGCTTTCTTT.

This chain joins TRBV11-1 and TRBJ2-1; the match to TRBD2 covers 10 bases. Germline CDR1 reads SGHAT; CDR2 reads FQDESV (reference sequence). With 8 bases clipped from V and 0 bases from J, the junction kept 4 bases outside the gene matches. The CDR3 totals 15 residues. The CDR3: CASLIAGGSYNEQFF. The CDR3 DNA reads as TGTGCCAGCCTTATAGCGGGGGGCTCCTACAATGAGCAGTTCTTC.

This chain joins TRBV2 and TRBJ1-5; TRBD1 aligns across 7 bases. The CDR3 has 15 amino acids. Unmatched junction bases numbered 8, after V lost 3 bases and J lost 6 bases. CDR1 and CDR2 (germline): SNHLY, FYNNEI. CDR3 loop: CASSDKGAGGQPQHF. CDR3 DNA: TGTGCCAGCAGTGATAAGGGGGCCGGGGGTCAGCCCCAGCATTTT.

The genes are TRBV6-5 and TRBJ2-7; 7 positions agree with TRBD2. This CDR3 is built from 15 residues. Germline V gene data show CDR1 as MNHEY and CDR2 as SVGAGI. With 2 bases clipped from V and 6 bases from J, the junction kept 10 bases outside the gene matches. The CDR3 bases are TGTGCCAGCAGTTACGGGGGAGCGGGAAGTCCCGAGCAGTACTTC. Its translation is CASSYGGAGSPEQYF.

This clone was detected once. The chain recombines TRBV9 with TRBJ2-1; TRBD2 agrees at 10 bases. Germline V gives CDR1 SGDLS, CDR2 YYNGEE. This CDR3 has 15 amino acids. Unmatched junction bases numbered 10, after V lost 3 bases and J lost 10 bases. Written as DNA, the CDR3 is TGTGCCAGCAGCGGGCCGATAGCGGGAGGAGTAGAGCAGTTCTTC. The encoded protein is CASSGPIAGGVEQFF.

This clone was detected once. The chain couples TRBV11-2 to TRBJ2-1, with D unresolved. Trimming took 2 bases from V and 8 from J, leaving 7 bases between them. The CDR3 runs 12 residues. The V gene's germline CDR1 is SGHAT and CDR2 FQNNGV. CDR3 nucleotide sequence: TGTGCCAGCAGCTTAATCTCGGATGAGCAGTTCTTC. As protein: CASSLISDEQFF.

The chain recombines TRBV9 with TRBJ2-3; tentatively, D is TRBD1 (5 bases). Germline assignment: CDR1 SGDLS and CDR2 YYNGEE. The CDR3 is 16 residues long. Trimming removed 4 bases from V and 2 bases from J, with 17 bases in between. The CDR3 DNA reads TGTGCCAGCAGCTCCTCGGTGACAGAGCTCACAGATACGCAGTATTTT. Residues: CASSSSVTELTDTQYF.

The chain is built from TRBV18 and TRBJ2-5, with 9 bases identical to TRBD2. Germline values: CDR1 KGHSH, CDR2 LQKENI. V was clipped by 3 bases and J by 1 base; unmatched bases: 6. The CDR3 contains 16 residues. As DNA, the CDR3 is TGTGCCAGCTCACCTATGAGCGGGGGGATCCAAGAGACCCAGTACTTC. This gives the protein CASSPMSGGIQETQYF.

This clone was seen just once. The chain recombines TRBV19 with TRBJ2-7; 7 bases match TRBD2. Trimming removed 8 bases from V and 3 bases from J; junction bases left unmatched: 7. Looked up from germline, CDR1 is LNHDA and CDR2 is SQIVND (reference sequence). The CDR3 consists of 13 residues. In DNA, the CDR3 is TGTGCCAGTCTAACTAGCGTTAGCTACGAGCAGTACTTC. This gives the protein CASLTSVSYEQYF.

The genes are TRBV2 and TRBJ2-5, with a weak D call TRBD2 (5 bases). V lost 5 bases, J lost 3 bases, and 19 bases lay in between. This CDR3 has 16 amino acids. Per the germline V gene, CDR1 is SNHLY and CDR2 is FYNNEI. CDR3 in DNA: TGTGCCAGCAGTTCTCCTGACTCGGACTGGGAAGAGACCCAGTACTTC. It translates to CASSSPDSDWEETQYF.

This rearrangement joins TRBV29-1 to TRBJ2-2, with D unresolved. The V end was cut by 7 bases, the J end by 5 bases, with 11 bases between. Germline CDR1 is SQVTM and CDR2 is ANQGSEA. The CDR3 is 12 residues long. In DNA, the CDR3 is TGCAGCGCCATCCCTCTTACCGGGGAGCTGTTTTTT. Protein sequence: CSAIPLTGELFF.

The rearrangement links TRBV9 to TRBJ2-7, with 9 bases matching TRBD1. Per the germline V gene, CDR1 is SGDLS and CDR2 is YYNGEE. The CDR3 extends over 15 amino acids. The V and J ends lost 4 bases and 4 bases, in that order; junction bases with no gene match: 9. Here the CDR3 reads CASSPNRDRAYEQYF. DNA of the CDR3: TGTGCCAGCAGCCCGAACCGGGACAGGGCTTACGAGCAGTACTTC.

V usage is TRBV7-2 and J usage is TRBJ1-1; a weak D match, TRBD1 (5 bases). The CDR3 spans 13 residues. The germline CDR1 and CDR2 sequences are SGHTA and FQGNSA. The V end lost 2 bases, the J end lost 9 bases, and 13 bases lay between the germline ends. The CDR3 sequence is CASSLRDGRQAFF. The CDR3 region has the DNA TGTGCCAGCAGCTTACGGGACGGCCGGCAAGCTTTCTTT.

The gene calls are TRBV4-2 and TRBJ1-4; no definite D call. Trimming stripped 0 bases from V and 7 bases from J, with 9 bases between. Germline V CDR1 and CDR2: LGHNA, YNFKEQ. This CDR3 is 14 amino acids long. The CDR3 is CASSQDIITEKLFF. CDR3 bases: TGTGCCAGCAGCCAAGATATTATCACTGAAAAACTGTTTTTT.

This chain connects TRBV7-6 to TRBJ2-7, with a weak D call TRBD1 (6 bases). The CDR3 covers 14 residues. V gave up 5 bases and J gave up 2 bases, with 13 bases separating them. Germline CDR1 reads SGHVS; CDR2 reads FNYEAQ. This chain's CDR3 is CASSLGDKTYEQYF. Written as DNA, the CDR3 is TGTGCCAGCAGCCTAGGGGACAAAACCTACGAGCAGTACTTC.